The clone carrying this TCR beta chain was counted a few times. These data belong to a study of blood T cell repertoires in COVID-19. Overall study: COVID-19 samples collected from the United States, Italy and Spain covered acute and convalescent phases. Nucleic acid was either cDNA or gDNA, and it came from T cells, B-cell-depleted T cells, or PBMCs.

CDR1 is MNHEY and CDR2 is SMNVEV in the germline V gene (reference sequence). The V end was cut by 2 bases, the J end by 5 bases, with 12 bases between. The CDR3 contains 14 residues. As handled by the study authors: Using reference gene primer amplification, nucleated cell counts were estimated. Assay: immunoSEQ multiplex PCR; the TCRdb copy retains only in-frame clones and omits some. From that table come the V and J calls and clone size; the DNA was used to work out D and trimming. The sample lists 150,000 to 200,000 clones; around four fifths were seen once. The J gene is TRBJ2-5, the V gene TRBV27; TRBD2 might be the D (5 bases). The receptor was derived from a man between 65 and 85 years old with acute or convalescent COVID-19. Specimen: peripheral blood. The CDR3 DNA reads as TGTGCCAGCAGTTTAAGGACGGGATGGGAGACCCAGTACTTC. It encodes CASSLRTGWETQYF.